These 22 T cell receptor beta chains share one sample of origin, sequenced in a study of T cell responses to AZD1222 COVID-19 vaccine. Measured with immunoSEQ multiplex PCR; TCRdb has only the in-frame clones, and not every one. This sample has 150,000 or so clones, with roughly 90% found just once. The source was peripheral blood, collected on day 0 of AZD1222 vaccination. The receptor set was obtained from an adult in good health.

The CDR3 loop is CASSIQPGTGDGGEQFF. CDR3 in DNA: TGCGCCAGCAGCATCCAGCCCGGGACAGGGGACGGAGGGGAGCAGTTCTTC. This sequence joins TRBV5-1 and TRBJ2-1; 10 bases are shared with TRBD1. V lost 4 bases to trimming and J lost 10 bases; unmatched junction nucleotides: 17. The CDR3 loop spans 17 amino acids. Germline CDR1 and CDR2: SGHRS and YFSETQ.

V is TRBV29-1 and J is TRBJ1-2, with D tentatively TRBD1 (5 bases). The V gene's germline CDR1 is SQVTM and CDR2 ANQGSEA. Trimming shortened V by 8 bases and J by 0 bases, and 13 bases separated the two germline ends. CDR3 length: 13 amino acids. Here the CDR3 reads CSSRTGPNYGYTF. DNA of the CDR3: TGCAGCTCCAGGACGGGACCTAACTATGGCTACACCTTC.

The V gene is TRBV14, the J gene TRBJ2-1; 8 nucleotides agree with TRBD1. With 2 bases clipped from V and 9 bases from J, the junction kept 9 bases outside the gene matches. Per the germline V gene, CDR1 is SGHDN and CDR2 is FVKESK. This CDR3 has 15 amino acids. The CDR3 here is CASSQLQGGGGEQFF. The CDR3 DNA reads as TGTGCCAGCAGCCAACTACAGGGGGGTGGGGGTGAGCAGTTCTTC.

The chain combines TRBV27 with TRBJ2-3; D unclear. The V and J ends lost 5 bases and 5 bases respectively, with 11 bases between them. This CDR3 contains 13 residues. Germline assignment: CDR1 MNHEY and CDR2 SMNVEV (reference sequence). CDR3 sequence (DNA): TGTGCCAGCAGTACCCCTCTCAGAGATACGCAGTATTTT. Its protein is CASSTPLRDTQYF.

This chain joins TRBV11-2 and TRBJ2-1, with a tentative D call TRBD2 (6 bases). Trimming removed 4 bases at V and 7 bases at J, with 20 bases between. The CDR3 is 16 amino acids. Germline V gene data show CDR1 as SGHAT and CDR2 as FQNNGV. The CDR3 region is CASSSFRGTDRNEQFF. For the CDR3, the DNA is TGTGCCAGCAGCTCCTTCCGGGGGACTGATCGGAATGAGCAGTTCTTC.

The chain is built from TRBV7-2 and TRBJ1-1; no clear D. The CDR3 has 13 amino acids. The germline gives CDR1 SGHTA, CDR2 FQGNSA. V lost 4 bases, J lost 4 bases, and 10 bases lay in between. The CDR3 region is CASSYTEVTEAFF. The CDR3, as DNA: TGTGCCAGCAGCTACACGGAGGTCACTGAAGCTTTCTTT.

On this clone: No DNA is shown, since the ends of the CDR3 on it are uncertain; the CDR3 is the one TCRdb lists. The rearrangement links TRBV30 to TRBJ1-2; no check of the table's D call, TRBD1, against the DNA was made. The CDR3 length equals 12 residues, ends included. CDR1 is GTSNPN, CDR2 SVGIG, per germline (reference sequence). This CDR3 reads CAWGSGTVPSTF.

The V call is TRBV30, the J call TRBJ1-6; possible D gene TRBD1, 6 bases. Per germline, CDR1 GTSNPN and CDR2 SVGIG (reference sequence). CDR3 length equals 14 residues. V was clipped by 0 bases and J by 10 bases, with 13 bases between them. CDR3: CAWSVRGGHSPLHF. The CDR3 bases are TGTGCCTGGAGTGTACGGGGGGGGCACTCACCCCTCCACTTT. The full variable domain, completed using reference TRBV30 and TRBJ1-6, is SQTIHQWPATLVQPVGSPLSLECTVEGTSNPNLYWYRQAAGRGLQLLFYSVGIGQISSEVPQNLSASRPQDRQFILSSKKLLLSDSGFYLCAWSVRGGHSPLHFGNGTRLTVT.

In regard to this clone: Mismatch with germline at one junction end may stem from a read error. The chain carries TRBV6-1 and TRBJ1-1, with D unresolved. The germline V gene encodes CDR1 MNHNS and CDR2 SASEGT. This CDR3 has 11 amino acids. The DNA of the CDR3 is TGTGCCAGCAGGGAAGACACTGAAGCTTTCTTT. Its protein product is CASREDTEAFF.

The J gene is TRBJ1-1, the V gene TRBV7-2; D is unresolved. V lost 6 bases and J 8 bases, leaving 19 bases between the germline ends. CDR3 size: 14 residues. Germline V gene sequence: CDR1 SGHTA, CDR2 FQGNSA. For the CDR3, the DNA is TGTGCCAGCAGTCCCGGGCCCTTCCTCTCGGAAGCTTTCTTT. Amino acids: CASSPGPFLSEAFF.

This clone was found once. The V gene is TRBV30, the J gene TRBJ1-6; the D is unclear. The V gene lost 0 bases and the J gene lost 9 bases, with 24 bases spanning the gap. Germline loops: CDR1 GTSNPN, CDR2 SVGIG (reference sequence). The CDR3 is 18 amino acids. CDR3: CAWSVGLAPQTRSSPLHF. In nucleotides, the CDR3 is TGTGCCTGGAGTGTAGGCTTGGCTCCTCAAACACGCAGTTCACCCCTCCACTTT.

The rearrangement joins TRBV28 to TRBJ2-1; no clear D. The CDR3 sequence is 11 residues long. V was clipped by 3 bases and J by 8 bases, with 5 bases between them. Germline values: CDR1 MDHEN, CDR2 SYDVKM. DNA for the CDR3: TGTGCCAGCAGTTTGTCCCATGAGCAGTTCTTC. Translating it yields CASSLSHEQFF.

This chain joins TRBV25-1 and TRBJ1-2; D is undetermined. The germline V and J ends were trimmed by 1 base and 7 bases, with 13 bases remaining between them. The CDR3 runs to 14 residues. Germline CDR1 and CDR2: MGHDK and SYGVNS. The chain's CDR3 is CASSESGVGFGYTF. The CDR3 bases are TGTGCCAGCAGTGAATCCGGGGTAGGGTTTGGCTACACCTTC.

V gene TRBV28 combines with J gene TRBJ1-3; D is undetermined. Germline CDR1 and CDR2: MDHEN and SYDVKM. The V end lost 6 bases, the J end lost 6 bases, and 18 bases lay between the germline ends. The CDR3 length is 15 residues. The DNA of the CDR3 is TGTGCCAGCAGATCCCCGGGCCTCACCCTAAACACCATATATTTT. Translated: CASRSPGLTLNTIYF. The full variable domain, with the rest looked up from reference TRBV28 and TRBJ1-3, is DVKVTQSSRYLVKRTGEKVFLECVQDMDHENMFWYRQDPGLGLRLIYFSYDVKMKEKGDIPEGYSVSREKKERFSLILESASTNQTSMYLCASRSPGLTLNTIYFGEGSWLTVV.

V usage is TRBV7-9 and J usage is TRBJ2-6, with 8 bases matching TRBD1. Germline V lookup: CDR1 SEHNR, CDR2 FQNEAQ (reference sequence). The CDR3 spans 18 residues. V shed 5 bases, J shed 0 bases, and the junction held 9 bases outside the gene matches. The CDR3 DNA sequence: TGTGCCAGCAGCCCACGGACAGGGATTAGCTCTGGGGCCAACGTCCTGACTTTC. This sequence encodes CASSPRTGISSGANVLTF.

The chain carries TRBV5-1 and TRBJ2-3; D possibly corresponds to TRBD2 (5 bases). Trimming took off 1 base at V and 2 bases at J, with 8 bases between the two ends. Germline assignment: CDR1 SGHRS and CDR2 YFSETQ. There are 14 residues in the CDR3. The CDR3 protein is CASSLFGVTDTQYF. The CDR3, as DNA: TGCGCCAGCAGCTTGTTCGGGGTCACAGATACGCAGTATTTT.

This clone has just one count. The V and J genes are TRBV18 and TRBJ2-7, with a weak D call TRBD1 (5 bases). Germline V gene data show CDR1 as KGHSH and CDR2 as LQKENI. The CDR3 spans 15 residues. Deletions cut 6 bases from V and 6 bases from J, with 21 bases between. The CDR3 nucleotides read TGTGCCAGCTCTCTCGGCAGGACAACGGCTGGCGAGCAGTACTTC. Translation: CASSLGRTTAGEQYF.

The chain links TRBV30 to TRBJ1-5; D ambiguous. The CDR3 runs 13 residues. The germline V and J ends were trimmed by 0 bases and 0 bases, with 3 bases remaining between them. Germline V lookup: CDR1 GTSNPN, CDR2 SVGIG (reference sequence). CDR3 sequence (DNA): TGTGCCTGGAGTGTCCTTAGCAATCAGCCCCAGCATTTT. Its translation: CAWSVLSNQPQHF. Supplemented by reference TRBV30 and TRBJ1-5, the full variable domain reads SQTIHQWPATLVQPVGSPLSLECTVEGTSNPNLYWYRQAAGRGLQLLFYSVGIGQISSEVPQNLSASRPQDRQFILSSKKLLLSDSGFYLCAWSVLSNQPQHFGDGTRLSIL.

V usage is TRBV9 and J usage is TRBJ1-2; TRBD1 is a possible D gene (5 bases). From germline, CDR1 is SGDLS and CDR2 YYNGEE. V was shortened by 4 bases and J by 6 bases, with 19 bases between the two germline ends. This CDR3 is 15 amino acids long. The CDR3 sequence: CASSTRAGRGNGYTF. DNA of the CDR3: TGTGCCAGCAGCACCCGGGCAGGGCGAGGGAATGGCTACACCTTC.

This clone showed up just once. The V call is TRBV7-2, the J call TRBJ1-3, with TRBD1 as a possible D gene (5 bases). There are 14 residues in the CDR3. Germline V gene sequence: CDR1 SGHTA, CDR2 FQGNSA. The germline V and J ends were trimmed by 2 bases and 5 bases, with 10 bases remaining between them. The CDR3 DNA reads TGTGCCAGCAGCTTAATGGCAGGGAGAAACACCATATATTTT. This sequence encodes CASSLMAGRNTIYF.

V is TRBV24-1 and J is TRBJ2-2; tentatively, D is TRBD2 (7 bases). The V gene lost 4 bases and the J gene lost 5 bases, with 13 bases spanning the gap. Germline V gene sequence: CDR1 KGHDR, CDR2 SFDVKD. This CDR3 is built from 15 residues. The CDR3 sequence: CATSEIRGGTGELFF. Here the CDR3 DNA reads TGTGCCACCAGTGAAATCAGGGGAGGGACCGGGGAGCTGTTTTTT.

For the CDR3, the DNA is TGCGCCAGCAGCCTGGGGGGCACCGGGGAGCTGTTTTTT. Translating it yields CASSLGGTGELFF. V and J are TRBV4-3 and TRBJ2-2; TRBD2 is a possible D gene (6 bases). Germline V CDR1 and CDR2: LGHNA, YSLEER. V was cut by 4 bases and J by 4 bases, with 7 bases left in between. This CDR3 spans 13 amino acids.